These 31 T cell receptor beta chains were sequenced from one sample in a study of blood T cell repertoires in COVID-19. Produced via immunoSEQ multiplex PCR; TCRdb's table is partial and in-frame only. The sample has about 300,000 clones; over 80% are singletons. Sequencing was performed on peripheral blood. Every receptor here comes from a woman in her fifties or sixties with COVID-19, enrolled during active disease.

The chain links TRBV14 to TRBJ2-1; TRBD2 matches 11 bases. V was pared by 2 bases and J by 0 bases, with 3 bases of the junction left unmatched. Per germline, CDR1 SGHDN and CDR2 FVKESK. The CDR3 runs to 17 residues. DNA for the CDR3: TGTGCCAGCAGCCAACGACTAGCGGGGACCTCCTACAATGAGCAGTTCTTC. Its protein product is CASSQRLAGTSYNEQFF.

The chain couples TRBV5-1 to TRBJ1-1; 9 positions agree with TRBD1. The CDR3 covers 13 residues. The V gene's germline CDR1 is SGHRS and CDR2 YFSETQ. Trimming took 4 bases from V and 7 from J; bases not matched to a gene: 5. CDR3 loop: CASSGQGTHEAFF. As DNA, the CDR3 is TGCGCCAGCAGCGGACAGGGGACCCATGAAGCTTTCTTT.

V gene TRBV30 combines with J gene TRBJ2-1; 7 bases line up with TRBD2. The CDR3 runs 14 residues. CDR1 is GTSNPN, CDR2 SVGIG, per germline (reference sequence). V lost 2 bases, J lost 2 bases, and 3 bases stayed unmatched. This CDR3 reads CAWSTGRAYNEQFF. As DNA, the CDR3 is TGTGCCTGGAGTACGGGGAGGGCCTACAATGAGCAGTTCTTC.

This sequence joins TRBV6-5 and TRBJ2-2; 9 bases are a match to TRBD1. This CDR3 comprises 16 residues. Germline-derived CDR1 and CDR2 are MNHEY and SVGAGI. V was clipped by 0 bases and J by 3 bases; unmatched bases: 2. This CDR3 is CASSYSGTGHTGELFF. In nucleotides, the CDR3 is TGTGCCAGCAGTTACTCAGGGACAGGGCACACCGGGGAGCTGTTTTTT.

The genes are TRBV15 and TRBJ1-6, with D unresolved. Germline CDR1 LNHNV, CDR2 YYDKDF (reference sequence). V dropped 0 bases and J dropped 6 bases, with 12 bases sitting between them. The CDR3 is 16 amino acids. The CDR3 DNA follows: TGTGCCACCAGCAGAGATACCTATTATACTAATTCACCCCTCCACTTT. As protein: CATSRDTYYTNSPLHF.

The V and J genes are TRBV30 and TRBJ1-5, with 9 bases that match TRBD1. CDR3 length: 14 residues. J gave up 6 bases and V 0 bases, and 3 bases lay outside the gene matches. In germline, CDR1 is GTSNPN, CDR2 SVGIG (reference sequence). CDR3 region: CAWSVGGQGQPQHF. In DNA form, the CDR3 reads TGTGCCTGGAGTGTTGGGGGACAGGGTCAGCCCCAGCATTTT.

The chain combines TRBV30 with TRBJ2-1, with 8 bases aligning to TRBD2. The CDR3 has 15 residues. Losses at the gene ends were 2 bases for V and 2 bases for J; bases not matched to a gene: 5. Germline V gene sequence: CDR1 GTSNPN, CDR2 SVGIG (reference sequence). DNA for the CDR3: TGTGCCTGGAGTTTCCTTAGCGGGGCCTACAATGAGCAGTTCTTC. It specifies CAWSFLSGAYNEQFF.

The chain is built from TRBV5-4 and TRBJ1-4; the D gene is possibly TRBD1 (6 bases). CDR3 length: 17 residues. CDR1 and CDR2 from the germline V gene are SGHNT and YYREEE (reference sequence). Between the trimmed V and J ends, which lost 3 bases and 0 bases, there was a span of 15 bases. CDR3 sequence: CASSSVPTGTTNEKLFF. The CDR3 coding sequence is TGTGCCAGCAGCTCAGTACCGACAGGAACAACTAATGAAAAACTGTTTTTT. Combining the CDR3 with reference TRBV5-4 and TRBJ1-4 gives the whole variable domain ETGVTQSPTHLIKTRGQQVTLRCSSQSGHNTVSWYQQALGQGPQFIFQYYREEENGRGNFPPRFSGLQFPNYSSELNVNALELDDSALYLCASSSVPTGTTNEKLFFGSGTQLSVL.

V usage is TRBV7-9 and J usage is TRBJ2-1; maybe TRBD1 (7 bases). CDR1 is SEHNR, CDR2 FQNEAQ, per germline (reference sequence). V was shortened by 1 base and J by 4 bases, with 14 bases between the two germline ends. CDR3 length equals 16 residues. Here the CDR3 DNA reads TGTGCCAGCAGCTTAGACCAGGGGGGAAGGTACAATGAGCAGTTCTTC. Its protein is CASSLDQGGRYNEQFF.

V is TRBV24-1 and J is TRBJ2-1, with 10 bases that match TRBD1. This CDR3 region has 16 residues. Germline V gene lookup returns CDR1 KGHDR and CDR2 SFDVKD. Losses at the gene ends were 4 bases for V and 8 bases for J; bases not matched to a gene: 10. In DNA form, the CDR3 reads TGTGCCACCAGTGACGAAACCGGGACAGGGGAGGATGAGCAGTTCTTC. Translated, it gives CATSDETGTGEDEQFF.

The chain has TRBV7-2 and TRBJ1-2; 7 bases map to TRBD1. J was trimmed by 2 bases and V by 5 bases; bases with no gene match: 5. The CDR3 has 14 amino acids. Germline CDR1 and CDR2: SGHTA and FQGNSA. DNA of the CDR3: TGTGCCAGCAGCCACGGGACAGACAACTATGGCTACACCTTC. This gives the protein CASSHGTDNYGYTF. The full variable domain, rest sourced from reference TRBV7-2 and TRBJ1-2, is GAGVSQSPSNKVTEKGKDVELRCDPISGHTALYWYRQSLGQGLEFLIYFQGNSAPDKSGLPSDRFSAERTGGSVSTLTIQRTQQEDSAVYLCASSHGTDNYGYTFGSGTRLTVV.

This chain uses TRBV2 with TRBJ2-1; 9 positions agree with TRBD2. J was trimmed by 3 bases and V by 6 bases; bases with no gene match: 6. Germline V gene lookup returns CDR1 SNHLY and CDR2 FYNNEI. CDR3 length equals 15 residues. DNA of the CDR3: TGTGCCAGCAGAGTGCTAGCGGGGCGCTACAATGAGCAGTTCTTC. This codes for CASRVLAGRYNEQFF. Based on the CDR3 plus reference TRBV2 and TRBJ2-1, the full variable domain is EPEVTQTPSHQVTQMGQEVILRCVPISNHLYFYWYRQILGQKVEFLVSFYNNEISEKSEIFDDQFSVERPDGSNFTLKIRSTKLEDSAMYFCASRVLAGRYNEQFFGPGTRLTVL.

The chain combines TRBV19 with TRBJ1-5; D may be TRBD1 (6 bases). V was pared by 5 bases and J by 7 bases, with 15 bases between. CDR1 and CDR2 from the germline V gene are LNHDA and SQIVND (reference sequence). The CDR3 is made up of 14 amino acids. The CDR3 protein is CASSQTGAWQPQHF. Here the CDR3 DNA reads TGTGCCAGTAGTCAGACAGGAGCTTGGCAGCCCCAGCATTTT.

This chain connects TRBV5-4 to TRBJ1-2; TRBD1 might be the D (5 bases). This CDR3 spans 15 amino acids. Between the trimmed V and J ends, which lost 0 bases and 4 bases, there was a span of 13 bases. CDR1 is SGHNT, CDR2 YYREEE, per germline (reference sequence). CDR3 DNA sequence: TGTGCCAGCAGCTTGGACCCCGGGGGTCTCTATGGCTACACCTTC. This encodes CASSLDPGGLYGYTF.

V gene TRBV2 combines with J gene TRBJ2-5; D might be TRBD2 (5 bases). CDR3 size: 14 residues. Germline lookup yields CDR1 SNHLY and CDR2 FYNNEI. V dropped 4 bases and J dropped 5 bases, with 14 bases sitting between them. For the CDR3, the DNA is TGTGCCAGCAGTGGTGAGGGCCCCTGGGAGACCCAGTACTTC. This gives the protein CASSGEGPWETQYF.

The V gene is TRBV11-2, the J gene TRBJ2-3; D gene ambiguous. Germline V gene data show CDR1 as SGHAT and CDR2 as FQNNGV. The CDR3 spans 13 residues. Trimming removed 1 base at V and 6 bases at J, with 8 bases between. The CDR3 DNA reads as TGTGCCAGCAGCTTAGCCACTGCGGATACGCAGTATTTT. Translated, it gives CASSLATADTQYF.

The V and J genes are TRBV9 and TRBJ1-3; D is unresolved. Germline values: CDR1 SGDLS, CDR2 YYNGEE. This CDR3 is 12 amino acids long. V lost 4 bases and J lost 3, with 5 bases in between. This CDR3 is CASSTSGNTIYF. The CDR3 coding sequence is TGTGCCAGCAGCACAAGTGGAAACACCATATATTTT.

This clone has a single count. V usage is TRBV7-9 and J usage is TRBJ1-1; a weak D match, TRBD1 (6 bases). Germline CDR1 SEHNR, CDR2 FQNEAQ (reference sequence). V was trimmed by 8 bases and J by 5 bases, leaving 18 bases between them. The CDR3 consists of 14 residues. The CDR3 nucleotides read TGTGCCAGCGGCTCGAATTGGGGGCTTACTGAAGCTTTCTTT. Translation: CASGSNWGLTEAFF.

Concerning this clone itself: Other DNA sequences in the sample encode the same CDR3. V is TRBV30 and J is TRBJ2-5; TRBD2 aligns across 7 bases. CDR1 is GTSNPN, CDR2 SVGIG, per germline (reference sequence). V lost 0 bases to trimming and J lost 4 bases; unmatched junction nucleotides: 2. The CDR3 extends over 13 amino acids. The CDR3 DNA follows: TGTGCCTGGAGTGTAGGCGGGGGAGAGACCCAGTACTTC. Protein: CAWSVGGGETQYF. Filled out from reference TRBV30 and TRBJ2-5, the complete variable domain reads SQTIHQWPATLVQPVGSPLSLECTVEGTSNPNLYWYRQAAGRGLQLLFYSVGIGQISSEVPQNLSASRPQDRQFILSSKKLLLSDSGFYLCAWSVGGGETQYFGPGTRLLVL.

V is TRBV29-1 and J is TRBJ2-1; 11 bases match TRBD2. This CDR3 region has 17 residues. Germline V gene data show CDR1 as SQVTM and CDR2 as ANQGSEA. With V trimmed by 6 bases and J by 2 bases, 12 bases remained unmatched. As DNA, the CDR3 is TGCAGCGTGATACTAGCGGGGGCCGGGACCCCCTACAATGAGCAGTTCTTC. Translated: CSVILAGAGTPYNEQFF.

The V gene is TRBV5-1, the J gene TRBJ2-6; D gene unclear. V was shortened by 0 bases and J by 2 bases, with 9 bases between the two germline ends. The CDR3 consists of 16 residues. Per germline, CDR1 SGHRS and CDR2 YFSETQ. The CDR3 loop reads CASSLELGAGANVLTF. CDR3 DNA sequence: TGCGCCAGCAGCTTGGAATTGGGCGCTGGGGCCAACGTCCTGACTTTC.

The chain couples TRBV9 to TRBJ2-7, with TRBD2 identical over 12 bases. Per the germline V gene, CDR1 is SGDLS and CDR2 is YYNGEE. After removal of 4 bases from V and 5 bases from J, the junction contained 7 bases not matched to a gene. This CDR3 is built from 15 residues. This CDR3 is CASSPRLAGDHEQYF. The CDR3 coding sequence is TGTGCCAGCAGCCCCCGACTAGCGGGAGATCACGAGCAGTACTTC.

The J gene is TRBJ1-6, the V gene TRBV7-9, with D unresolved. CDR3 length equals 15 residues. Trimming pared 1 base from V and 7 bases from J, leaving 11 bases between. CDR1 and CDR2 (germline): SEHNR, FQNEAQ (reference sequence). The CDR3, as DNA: TGTGCCAGCAGCTTAGTCACTACCAGAAATTCACCCCTCCACTTT. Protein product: CASSLVTTRNSPLHF.

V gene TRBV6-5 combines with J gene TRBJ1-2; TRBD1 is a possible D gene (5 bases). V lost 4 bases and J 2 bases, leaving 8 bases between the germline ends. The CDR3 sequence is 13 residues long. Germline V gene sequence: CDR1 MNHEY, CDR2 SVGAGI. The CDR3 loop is CASSLTVNYGYTF. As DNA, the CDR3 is TGTGCCAGCAGTTTGACAGTAAACTATGGCTACACCTTC.

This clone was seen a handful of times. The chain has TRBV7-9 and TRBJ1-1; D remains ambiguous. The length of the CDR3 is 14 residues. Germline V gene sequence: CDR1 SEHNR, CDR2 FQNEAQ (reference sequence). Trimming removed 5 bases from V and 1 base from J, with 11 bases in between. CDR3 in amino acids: CASSPSSPNTEAFF. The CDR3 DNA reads TGTGCCAGCAGCCCAAGCTCCCCGAACACTGAAGCTTTCTTT. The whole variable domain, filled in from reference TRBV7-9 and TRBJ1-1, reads DTGVSQNPRHKITKRGQNVTFRCDPISEHNRLYWYRQTLGQGPEFLTYFQNEAQLEKSRLLSDRFSAERPKGSFSTLEIQRTEQGDSAMYLCASSPSSPNTEAFFGQGTRLTVV.

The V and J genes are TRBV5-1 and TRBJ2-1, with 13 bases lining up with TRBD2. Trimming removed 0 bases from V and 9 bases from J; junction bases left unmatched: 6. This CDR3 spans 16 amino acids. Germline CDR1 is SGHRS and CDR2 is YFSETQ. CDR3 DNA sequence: TGCGCCAGCAGCTTGGTACTAGCGGGAGGGCAATCTGAGCAGTTCTTC. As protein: CASSLVLAGGQSEQFF.

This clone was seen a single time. The CDR3, as DNA: TGCGCCAGCAGTGGAAGAGAAAGCTCTAATCAGCCCCAGCATTTT. This gives the protein CASSGRESSNQPQHF. This chain joins TRBV10-1 and TRBJ1-5; D gene unclear. Trimming stripped 4 bases from V and 4 bases from J, with 14 bases between. Germline CDR1 reads WNHNN; CDR2 reads SYGVQD (reference sequence). The CDR3 runs to 15 residues.

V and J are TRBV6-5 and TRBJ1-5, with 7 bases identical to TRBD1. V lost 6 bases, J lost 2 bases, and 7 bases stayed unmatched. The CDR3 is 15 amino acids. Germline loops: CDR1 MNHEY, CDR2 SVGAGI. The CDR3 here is CASRELGGGNQPQHF. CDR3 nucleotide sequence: TGTGCCAGCAGGGAGTTAGGGGGCGGCAATCAGCCCCAGCATTTT.

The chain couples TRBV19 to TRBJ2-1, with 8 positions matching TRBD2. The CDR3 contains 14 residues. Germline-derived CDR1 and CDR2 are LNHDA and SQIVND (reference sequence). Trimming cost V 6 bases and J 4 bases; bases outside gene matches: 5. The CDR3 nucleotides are TGTGCCAGTAGAAGAGCGGGAGAGTACAATGAGCAGTTCTTC. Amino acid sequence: CASRRAGEYNEQFF.

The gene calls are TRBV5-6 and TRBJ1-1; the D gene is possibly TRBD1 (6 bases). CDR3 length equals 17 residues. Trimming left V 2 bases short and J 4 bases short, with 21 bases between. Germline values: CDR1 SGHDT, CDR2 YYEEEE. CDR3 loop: CASSFTGRVSSSTEAFF. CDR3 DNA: TGTGCCAGCAGCTTCACAGGGAGGGTGTCCTCGAGCACTGAAGCTTTCTTT.

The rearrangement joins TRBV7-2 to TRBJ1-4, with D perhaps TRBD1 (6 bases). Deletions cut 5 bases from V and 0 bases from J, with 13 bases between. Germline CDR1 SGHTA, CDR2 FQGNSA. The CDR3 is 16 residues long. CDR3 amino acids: CASSPGQTATNEKLFF. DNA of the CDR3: TGTGCCAGCAGCCCTGGACAGACTGCAACTAATGAAAAACTGTTTTTT.